This T cell receptor beta chain emerged from a study of somatic mutations in cytotoxic T cells in rheumatoid arthritis. This CDR3 is 16 amino acids long. Germline V lookup: CDR1 MRHNA, CDR2 SNTAGT. Trimming pared 0 bases from V and 2 bases from J, leaving 12 bases between. General observations from the study: For rheumatoid arthritis patients, CD8+ clonality increased with age, whereas it did not in healthy controls. Between rheumatoid arthritis patients and age-matched healthy controls, CD8+ T-cell clonality showed no significant difference. The authors did not adjust the slight TRBV07 underrepresentation in rheumatoid arthritis patients for multiple comparisons.

Points on this clone: No antigen is known for it.

Isolating CD4+ and CD8+ cells involved positive magnetic bead selection on an AutoMACS. Their purity was then checked by flow cytometry. TCRdb's copy holds only in-frame clones and misses some; the assay was immunoSEQ multiplex PCR. The sample includes about 19,000 clones, around 85% of them seen just once. The clonotype originates from a man aged 35-49 years in good health. The source material was CD8+ T cells sorted from blood. The chain couples TRBV6-4 to TRBJ2-3; D possibly matches TRBD1 or TRBD2 (6 bases each). The CDR3 region is CASSDSRRGDTDTQYF. The CDR3 bases are TGTGCCAGCAGTGACTCGAGGAGGGGGGACACAGATACGCAGTATTTT.